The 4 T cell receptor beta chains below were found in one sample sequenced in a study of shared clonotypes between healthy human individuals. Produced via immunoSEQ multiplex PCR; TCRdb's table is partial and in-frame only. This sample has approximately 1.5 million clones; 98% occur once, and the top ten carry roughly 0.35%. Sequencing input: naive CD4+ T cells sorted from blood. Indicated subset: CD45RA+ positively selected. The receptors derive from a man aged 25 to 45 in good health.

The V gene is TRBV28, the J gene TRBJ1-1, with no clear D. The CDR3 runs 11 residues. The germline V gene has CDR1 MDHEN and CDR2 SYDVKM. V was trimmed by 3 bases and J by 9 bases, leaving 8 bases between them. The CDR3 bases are TGTGCCAGCAGTTTTATGACGCAAGCTTTCTTT. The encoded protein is CASSFMTQAFF.

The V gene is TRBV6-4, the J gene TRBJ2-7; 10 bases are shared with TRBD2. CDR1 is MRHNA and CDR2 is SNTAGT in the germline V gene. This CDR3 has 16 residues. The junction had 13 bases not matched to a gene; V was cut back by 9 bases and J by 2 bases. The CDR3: CARNLAGTSVTYEQYF. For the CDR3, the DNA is TGTGCCAGAAACCTCGCCGGGACTAGCGTTACCTACGAGCAGTACTTC.

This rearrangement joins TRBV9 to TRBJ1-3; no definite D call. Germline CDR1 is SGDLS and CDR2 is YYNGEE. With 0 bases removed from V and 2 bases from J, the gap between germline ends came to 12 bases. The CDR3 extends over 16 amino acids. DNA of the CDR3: TGTGCCAGCAGCGTAGGCCTTGGAGGGCCTGGAAACACCATATATTTT. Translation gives CASSVGLGGPGNTIYF.

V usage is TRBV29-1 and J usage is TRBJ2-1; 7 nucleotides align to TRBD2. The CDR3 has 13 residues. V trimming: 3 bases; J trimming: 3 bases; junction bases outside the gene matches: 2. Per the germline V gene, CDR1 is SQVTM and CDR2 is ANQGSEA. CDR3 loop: CSVEGLNYNEQFF. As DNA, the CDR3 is TGCAGCGTTGAGGGACTAAACTACAATGAGCAGTTCTTC.